A single sample gave rise to the 10 T cell receptor beta chains below, sequenced in a study of T cell responses to AZD1222 COVID-19 vaccine. Libraries were prepared by immunoSEQ multiplex PCR; TCRdb keeps only in-frame clonotypes and omits some of them. The table shows 120,000 to 150,000 clones, with 80% to 90% occurring only once. The sequencing here drew on peripheral blood, taken on day 0 of AZD1222 vaccination. Source of these receptors: an adult in good health.

This rearrangement joins TRBV7-2 to TRBJ2-6; D is unclear. Germline-derived CDR1 and CDR2 are SGHTA and FQGNSA. V lost 7 bases and J lost 0, with 16 bases in between. This CDR3 contains 17 residues. In nucleotides, the CDR3 is TGTGCCAGCACCCCCCGGCAGTTACACTCTGGGGCCAACGTCCTGACTTTC. The encoded protein is CASTPRQLHSGANVLTF.

The rearrangement links TRBV9 to TRBJ1-5; maybe TRBD1 (5 bases). V was clipped by 0 bases and J by 7 bases, with 11 bases between them. The CDR3 sequence is 14 residues long. CDR1 is SGDLS, CDR2 YYNGEE, per germline. CDR3 residues: CASSVAQGGQPQHF. The CDR3 DNA is TGTGCCAGCAGCGTAGCCCAGGGCGGACAGCCCCAGCATTTT.

The rearrangement uses TRBV7-9 and TRBJ2-2; 9 bases line up with TRBD2. CDR1 is SEHNR and CDR2 is FQNEAQ in the germline V gene (reference sequence). The CDR3 sequence is 14 residues long. The junction had 5 bases not matched to a gene; V was cut back by 6 bases and J by 6 bases. Written as DNA, the CDR3 is TGTGCCAGCAGGTGGACTAGCGACCCCGGGGAGCTGTTTTTT. Translated: CASRWTSDPGELFF.

V usage is TRBV14 and J usage is TRBJ2-2; 8 bases are shared with TRBD2. This CDR3 comprises 16 residues. With 2 bases clipped from V and 7 bases from J, the junction kept 9 bases outside the gene matches. In germline, CDR1 is SGHDN, CDR2 FVKESK. CDR3 sequence (DNA): TGTGCCAGCAGCCAACTTATCAGCGGGAGCGTCGGGGAGCTGTTTTTT. As protein: CASSQLISGSVGELFF.

The V call is TRBV28, the J call TRBJ1-1; no clear D. Germline CDR1 MDHEN, CDR2 SYDVKM. This CDR3 region has 11 residues. V lost 6 bases and J 8 bases, leaving 10 bases between the germline ends. The CDR3 sequence is CASRSRWEAFF. CDR3 in DNA: TGTGCCAGCAGAAGCAGGTGGGAAGCTTTCTTT.

V is TRBV5-6 and J is TRBJ2-3, with D possibly matching TRBD2 (5 bases). Trimming removed 2 bases from V and 1 base from J, with 8 bases in between. Per the germline V gene, CDR1 is SGHDT and CDR2 is YYEEEE. The CDR3 consists of 14 residues. CDR3 in amino acids: CASSLREGTDTQYF. The CDR3 bases are TGTGCCAGCAGCTTACGGGAAGGCACAGATACGCAGTATTTT.

This clone came up once. The CDR3 spells CASSEYNHYSNQPQHF. CDR3 in DNA: TGTGCCAGCAGTGAATACAACCATTATAGCAATCAGCCCCAGCATTTT. The chain has TRBV6-1 and TRBJ1-5; D gene ambiguous. Trimming removed 2 bases at V and 0 bases at J, with 11 bases between. Germline V CDR1 and CDR2: MNHNS, SASEGT. CDR3 length: 16 residues.

The gene calls are TRBV29-1 and TRBJ1-1; TRBD1 aligns across 7 bases. The CDR3 has 12 residues. CDR1 SQVTM and CDR2 ANQGSEA come from the germline V gene. J lost 5 bases, V lost 7 bases, and 7 bases had no gene match. In DNA form, the CDR3 reads TGCAGCGGTAGATTACAGGGGACTGAAGCTTTCTTT. This gives the protein CSGRLQGTEAFF.

The chain carries TRBV19 and TRBJ1-2; D remains unclear. The CDR3 runs 15 residues. Per germline, CDR1 LNHDA and CDR2 SQIVND (reference sequence). The V end lost 3 bases, the J end lost 2 bases, and 13 bases lay between the germline ends. This CDR3 is CASSIRSAENYGYTF. CDR3 nucleotide sequence: TGTGCCAGTAGTATCAGGAGCGCAGAAAACTATGGCTACACCTTC.

In DNA form, the CDR3 reads TGTGCCAGCAGCACACAGGGTGGTCGGACTGAAGCTTTCTTT. It codes for CASSTQGGRTEAFF. The chain carries TRBV9 and TRBJ1-1; a possible D gene is TRBD1 (6 bases). The CDR3 length is 14 residues. In germline, CDR1 is SGDLS, CDR2 YYNGEE. V was clipped by 4 bases and J by 5 bases, with 15 bases between them.